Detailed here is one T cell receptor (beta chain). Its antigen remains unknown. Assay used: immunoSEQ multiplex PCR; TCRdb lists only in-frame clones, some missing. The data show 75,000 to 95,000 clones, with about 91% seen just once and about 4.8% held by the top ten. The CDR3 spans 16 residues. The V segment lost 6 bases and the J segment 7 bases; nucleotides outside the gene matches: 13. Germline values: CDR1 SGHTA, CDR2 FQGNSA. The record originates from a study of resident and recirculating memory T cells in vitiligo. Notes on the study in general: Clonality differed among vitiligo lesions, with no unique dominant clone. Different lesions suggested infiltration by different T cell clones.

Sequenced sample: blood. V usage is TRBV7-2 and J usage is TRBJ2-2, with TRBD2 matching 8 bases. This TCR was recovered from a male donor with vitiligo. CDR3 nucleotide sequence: TGTGCCAGCAGTTCCTTCGTGACTAGCGACGGCGGGGAGCTGTTTTTT. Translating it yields CASSSFVTSDGGELFF.